This T cell receptor (beta chain) appears in the sequencing data of a study of blood T cell repertoires in COVID-19. Study overall: T cells, B-cell-depleted T cells, or PBMCs provided the cDNA or gDNA that served as material.

Per the study methods: How many nucleated cells were present was estimated from reference gene primer amplification. Sequenced by immunoSEQ multiplex PCR; TCRdb stores in-frame clones only, minus some. Clone size and the V and J calls come from that table; the DNA yielded D and trimming. The sample lists tens of thousands of clones, around 82% occurring once. The receptor was isolated from a woman aged 55-75 years with acute or convalescent COVID-19. Material for sequencing was peripheral blood.

The CDR3 DNA reads as TGTGCCTGGAGTGGACCCACGGGACACCCTAAACAGCCCCAGCATTTT. This translates into CAWSGPTGHPKQPQHF. J is TRBJ1-5 and V is TRBV30; tentative D call: TRBD1 (6 bases). V was trimmed by 1 base and J by 7 bases, leaving 20 bases between them. CDR1 and CDR2 (germline): GTSNPN, SVGIG (reference sequence). This CDR3 is 16 amino acids long.